The 22 T cell receptor beta chains below were found in one sample sequenced in a study of T cells in narcolepsy. TCRdb's table, derived via immunoSEQ multiplex PCR, lists solely in-frame clones and lacks some. The repertoire holds 30,000 to 40,000 clones, with about 80% as singletons. The sample taken for sequencing was memory (CD45RA-) CD4+ T cells from blood. All receptors come from a human donor in good health.

The chain has TRBV7-2 and TRBJ2-1, with 8 bases fitting TRBD2. The V and J ends lost 5 bases and 2 bases, in that order; junction bases with no gene match: 17. This CDR3 contains 19 residues. From germline, CDR1 is SGHTA and CDR2 FQGNSA. The CDR3 reads CASSPPLAGPSPPYNEQFF. Here the CDR3 DNA reads TGTGCCAGCAGCCCTCCGCTAGCGGGTCCTTCCCCTCCCTACAATGAGCAGTTCTTC. Full variable domain (outside the CDR3, taken from reference TRBV7-2 and TRBJ2-1): GAGVSQSPSNKVTEKGKDVELRCDPISGHTALYWYRQSLGQGLEFLIYFQGNSAPDKSGLPSDRFSAERTGGSVSTLTIQRTQQEDSAVYLCASSPPLAGPSPPYNEQFFGPGTRLTVL.

The V and J genes are TRBV5-1 and TRBJ2-7, with TRBD1 matching 8 bases. This CDR3 has 15 residues. The germline CDR1 and CDR2 sequences are SGHRS and YFSETQ. With 1 base clipped from V and 7 bases from J, the junction kept 10 bases outside the gene matches. The CDR3 loop is CASSLLGTGVDEQYF. In nucleotides, the CDR3 is TGCGCCAGCAGCTTGCTGGGGACAGGAGTCGATGAGCAGTACTTC.

The CDR3 nucleotides are TGTGCCAGCAGCGAGACTAGCGGGGGGGCCGGGGCAGAGACCCAGTACTTC. Protein sequence: CASSETSGGAGAETQYF. V is TRBV11-2 and J is TRBJ2-5; 14 nucleotides line up with TRBD2. This CDR3 is built from 17 residues. J gave up 4 bases and V 5 bases, and 9 bases lay outside the gene matches. From germline, CDR1 is SGHAT and CDR2 FQNNGV.

The chain combines TRBV6-6 with TRBJ1-1, with D hard to call. In germline, CDR1 is MNHNY, CDR2 SVGAGI (reference sequence). The CDR3 sequence is 14 residues long. Trimming took off 2 bases at V and 0 bases at J, with 7 bases between the two ends. The CDR3 DNA is TGTGCCAGCAGTTACCAAATCATGAACACTGAAGCTTTCTTT. Protein sequence: CASSYQIMNTEAFF.

This clone has a single count. This sequence joins TRBV27 and TRBJ1-5; possibly TRBD1 for D (5 bases). The CDR3 loop spans 15 amino acids. Germline-derived CDR1 and CDR2 are MNHEY and SMNVEV (reference sequence). V was cut by 7 bases and J by 0 bases, with 13 bases left in between. CDR3 nucleotides: TGTGCCAGCACCTCAGGGTCTGGTAGCAATCAGCCCCAGCATTTT. Protein: CASTSGSGSNQPQHF.

The genes are TRBV5-1 and TRBJ2-7; D might be TRBD1 or TRBD2, each matching 6 bases. The V and J ends lost 4 bases and 2 bases respectively, with 13 bases between them. The V gene's germline CDR1 is SGHRS and CDR2 YFSETQ. The CDR3 spans 14 residues. The CDR3 sequence: CASSEKGGTYEQYF. Written as DNA, the CDR3 is TGCGCCAGCAGCGAGAAGGGGGGCACCTACGAGCAGTACTTC.

This clone was counted once. This chain uses TRBV30 with TRBJ1-5; 7 nucleotides agree with TRBD1. The CDR3 sequence is 14 residues long. Germline V gene lookup returns CDR1 GTSNPN and CDR2 SVGIG (reference sequence). The V gene end was trimmed by 2 bases and the J gene end by 4 bases; junction bases not matched to a gene: 5. CDR3 sequence (DNA): TGTGCCTGGAGTTTTACAGGGGAAAATCAGCCCCAGCATTTT. Translation gives CAWSFTGENQPQHF.

The J gene is TRBJ2-1, the V gene TRBV7-2; D is uncertain. CDR1 is SGHTA and CDR2 is FQGNSA in the germline V gene. This CDR3 spans 14 amino acids. Trimming left V 2 bases short and J 6 bases short, with 11 bases between. The CDR3 here is CASSLFPRSNEQFF. Here the CDR3 DNA reads TGTGCCAGCAGCTTATTCCCCCGGTCCAATGAGCAGTTCTTC.

The V call is TRBV6-1, the J call TRBJ1-1; D is uncertain. The germline V gene encodes CDR1 MNHNS and CDR2 SASEGT. The CDR3 contains 14 residues. Trimming removed 2 bases from V and 1 base from J, with 8 bases in between. CDR3 protein: CASSEFLSNTEAFF. The CDR3 DNA is TGTGCCAGCAGTGAATTTCTCTCGAACACTGAAGCTTTCTTT.

The chain joins TRBV5-4 to TRBJ1-1, with D possibly TRBD1 on 6 matching bases. Trimming removed 3 bases from V and 5 bases from J, with 17 bases in between. CDR1 and CDR2 from the germline V gene are SGHNT and YYREEE (reference sequence). The CDR3 is 15 residues long. CDR3 region: CASSWRGGRETEAFF. The DNA for the CDR3 is TGTGCCAGCAGCTGGCGGGGGGGCCGGGAGACTGAAGCTTTCTTT.

Note on this clone: The sample has other DNA sequences that encode this CDR3 too. The chain links TRBV5-6 to TRBJ1-5, with D unclear. CDR1 is SGHDT, CDR2 YYEEEE, per germline. CDR3 size: 16 residues. V dropped 1 base and J dropped 2 bases, with 13 bases sitting between them. CDR3 bases: TGTGCCAGCAGCTTGTCGACGACTTGGGGCAATCAGCCCCAGCATTTT. Translation: CASSLSTTWGNQPQHF.

The V gene is TRBV12-5, the J gene TRBJ1-1; no reliable D call. V was clipped by 7 bases and J by 10 bases, with 22 bases between them. CDR1 and CDR2 (germline): LGHNT, FRNRAP. The CDR3 loop spans 14 amino acids. CDR3 in DNA: TGTGCTAGTGAGCCCAGCGGAGGGTATGTGGCAGCTTTCTTT. Translated, it gives CASEPSGGYVAAFF.

The chain joins TRBV5-1 to TRBJ2-2; tentatively, D is TRBD1 (6 bases). V was shortened by 2 bases and J by 6 bases, with 8 bases between the two germline ends. Per the germline V gene, CDR1 is SGHRS and CDR2 is YFSETQ. CDR3 length: 13 residues. The chain's CDR3 is CASSLQGSGELFF. In DNA form, the CDR3 reads TGCGCCAGCAGCTTACAGGGTTCCGGGGAGCTGTTTTTT.

This chain links TRBV10-3 with TRBJ1-1, with D possibly being TRBD1 (6 bases). The V end was cut by 4 bases, the J end by 7 bases, with 19 bases between. The CDR3 is 15 residues long. The germline CDR1 and CDR2 sequences are ENHRY and SYGVKD. In DNA form, the CDR3 reads TGTGCCATCAGTGGTGGAGGGGCTCAGGGGAGTGAAGCTTTCTTT. Encoded protein: CAISGGGAQGSEAFF.

This chain joins TRBV30 and TRBJ1-3; 7 nucleotides agree with TRBD1. V lost 2 bases, J lost 3 bases, and 4 bases stayed unmatched. This CDR3 contains 14 residues. Germline-derived CDR1 and CDR2 are GTSNPN and SVGIG (reference sequence). CDR3 in DNA: TGTGCCTGGAGTAGAGGGGGCATTGGAAACACCATATATTTT. Translating it yields CAWSRGGIGNTIYF.

CDR3 region: CASSTRGGSGNTIYF. The DNA of the CDR3 is TGTGCCAGCAGCACCCGAGGGGGCAGTGGAAACACCATATATTTT. The V call is TRBV9, the J call TRBJ1-3; 7 bases match TRBD1. Germline CDR1 reads SGDLS; CDR2 reads YYNGEE. The CDR3 consists of 15 residues. V lost 4 bases to trimming and J lost 3 bases; unmatched junction nucleotides: 7.

The rearrangement links TRBV6-6 to TRBJ2-1; a weak D match, TRBD2 (6 bases). Germline V gene data show CDR1 as MNHNY and CDR2 as SVGAGI (reference sequence). V dropped 2 bases and J dropped 2 bases, with 13 bases sitting between them. The CDR3 spans 16 residues. The CDR3 protein is CASSYGGSGTYNEQFF. Written as DNA, the CDR3 is TGTGCCAGCAGTTACGGGGGTAGCGGAACCTACAATGAGCAGTTCTTC.

The chain joins TRBV7-9 to TRBJ1-1, with 7 positions matching TRBD1. Germline V CDR1 and CDR2: SEHNR, FQNEAQ (reference sequence). The V gene end was trimmed by 3 bases and the J gene end by 8 bases; junction bases not matched to a gene: 9. CDR3 size: 14 residues. The CDR3 nucleotides are TGTGCCAGCAGCTTTGGGACAGACATAAGAGAAGCTTTCTTT. Amino acids: CASSFGTDIREAFF.

The rearrangement uses TRBV14 and TRBJ1-1; no clear D. V was trimmed by 1 base and J by 6 bases, leaving 6 bases between them. This CDR3 region has 12 residues. Looked up from germline, CDR1 is SGHDN and CDR2 is FVKESK. The CDR3 DNA follows: TGTGCCAGCAGCCAAGGGGCTGCTGAAGCTTTCTTT. This gives the protein CASSQGAAEAFF.

The V call is TRBV10-3, the J call TRBJ2-7, with 9 bases identical to TRBD2. Germline V gives CDR1 ENHRY, CDR2 SYGVKD. With 6 bases clipped from V and 3 bases from J, the junction kept 6 bases outside the gene matches. This CDR3 has 14 amino acids. In DNA, the CDR3 is TGTGCCATCAGGGCTAGCGGGGAGAACTACGAGCAGTACTTC. This sequence encodes CAIRASGENYEQYF.

In its sample, this clone was seen once. The V and J genes are TRBV5-1 and TRBJ1-2; possibly TRBD1 for D (5 bases). The CDR3 runs to 14 residues. The ends were cut back, 0 bases at V and 6 bases at J, with 12 bases in the middle. Germline CDR1 and CDR2: SGHRS and YFSETQ. The DNA for the CDR3 is TGCGCCAGCAGCTTGGCGGGGGACTCCAATGGCTACACCTTC. Its translation: CASSLAGDSNGYTF.

The rearrangement links TRBV7-2 to TRBJ2-2; D call uncertain. The germline V gene has CDR1 SGHTA and CDR2 FQGNSA. The CDR3 is 15 residues long. Trimming left V 2 bases short and J 9 bases short, with 16 bases between. CDR3 loop: CASSLWRRLVRELFF. The CDR3 nucleotides read TGTGCCAGCAGCTTATGGCGTAGGTTAGTAAGGGAGCTGTTTTTT.